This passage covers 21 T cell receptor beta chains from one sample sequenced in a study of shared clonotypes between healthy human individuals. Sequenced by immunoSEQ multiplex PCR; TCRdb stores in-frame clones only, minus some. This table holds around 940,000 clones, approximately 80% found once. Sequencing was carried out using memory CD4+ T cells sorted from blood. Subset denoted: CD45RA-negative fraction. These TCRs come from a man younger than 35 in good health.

Written as DNA, the CDR3 is TGTGCCAGCAGCTTTGACAGGGAAGGCTACGAGCAGTACTTC. Amino acids: CASSFDREGYEQYF. V and J are TRBV7-9 and TRBJ2-7, with 7 bases lining up with TRBD1. CDR3 length equals 14 residues. After removal of 3 bases from V and 3 bases from J, the junction contained 5 bases not matched to a gene. In germline, CDR1 is SEHNR, CDR2 FQNEAQ (reference sequence).

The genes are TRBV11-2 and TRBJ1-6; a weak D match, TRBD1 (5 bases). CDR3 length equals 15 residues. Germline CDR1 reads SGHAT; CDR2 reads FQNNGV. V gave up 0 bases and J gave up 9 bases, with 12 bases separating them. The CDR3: CASSLDSYQGSPLHF. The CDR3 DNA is TGTGCCAGCAGCTTAGATTCGTATCAGGGTTCACCCCTCCACTTT.

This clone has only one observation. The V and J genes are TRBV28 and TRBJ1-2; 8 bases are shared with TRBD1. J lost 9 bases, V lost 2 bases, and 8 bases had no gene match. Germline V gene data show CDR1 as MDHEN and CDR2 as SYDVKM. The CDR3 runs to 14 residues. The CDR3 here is CASSLGQGAMSYTF. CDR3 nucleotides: TGTGCCAGCAGTTTAGGGCAGGGGGCGATGAGCTACACCTTC.

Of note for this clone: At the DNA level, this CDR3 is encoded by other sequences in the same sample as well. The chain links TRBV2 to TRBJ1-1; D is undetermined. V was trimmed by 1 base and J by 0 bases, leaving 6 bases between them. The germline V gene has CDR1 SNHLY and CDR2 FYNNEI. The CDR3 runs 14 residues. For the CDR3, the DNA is TGTGCCAGCAGTGAAGGGGTATTGAACACTGAAGCTTTCTTT. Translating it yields CASSEGVLNTEAFF. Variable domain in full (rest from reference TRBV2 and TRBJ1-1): EPEVTQTPSHQVTQMGQEVILRCVPISNHLYFYWYRQILGQKVEFLVSFYNNEISEKSEIFDDQFSVERPDGSNFTLKIRSTKLEDSAMYFCASSEGVLNTEAFFGQGTRLTVV.

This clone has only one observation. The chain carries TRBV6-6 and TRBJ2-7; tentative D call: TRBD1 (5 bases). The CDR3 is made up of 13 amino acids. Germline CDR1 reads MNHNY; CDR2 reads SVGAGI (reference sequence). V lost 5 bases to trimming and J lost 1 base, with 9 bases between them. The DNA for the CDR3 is TGTGCCAGCAGTAACGACAGATCCTACGAGCAGTACTTC. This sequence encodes CASSNDRSYEQYF.

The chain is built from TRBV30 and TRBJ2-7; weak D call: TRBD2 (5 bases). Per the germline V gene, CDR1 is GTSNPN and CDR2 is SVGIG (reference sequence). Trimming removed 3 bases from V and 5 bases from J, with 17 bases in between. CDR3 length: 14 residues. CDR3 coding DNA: TGTGCCTGGAGGTCGGTAGGGAGCAAACACGAGCAGTACTTC. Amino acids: CAWRSVGSKHEQYF.

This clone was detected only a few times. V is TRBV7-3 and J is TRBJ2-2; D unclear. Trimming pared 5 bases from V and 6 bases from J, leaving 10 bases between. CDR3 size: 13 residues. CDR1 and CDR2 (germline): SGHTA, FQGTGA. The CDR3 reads CASSTDQSGELFF. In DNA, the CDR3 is TGTGCCAGCAGCACCGACCAGTCCGGGGAGCTGTTTTTT.

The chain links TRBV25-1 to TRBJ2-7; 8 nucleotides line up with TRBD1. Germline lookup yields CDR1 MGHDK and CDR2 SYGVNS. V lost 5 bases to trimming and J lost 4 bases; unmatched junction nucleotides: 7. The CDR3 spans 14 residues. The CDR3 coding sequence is TGTGCCAGCAGTTTAGGGACAGGATATTACGAGCAGTACTTC. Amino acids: CASSLGTGYYEQYF.

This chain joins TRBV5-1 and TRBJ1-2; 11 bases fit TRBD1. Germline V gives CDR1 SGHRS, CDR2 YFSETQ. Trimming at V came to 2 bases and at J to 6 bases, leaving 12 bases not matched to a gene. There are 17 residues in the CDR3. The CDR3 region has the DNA TGCGCCAGCAGCTTCTCCGGGACAGGGGGTTCAAGGGATGGCTACACCTTC. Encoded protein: CASSFSGTGGSRDGYTF.

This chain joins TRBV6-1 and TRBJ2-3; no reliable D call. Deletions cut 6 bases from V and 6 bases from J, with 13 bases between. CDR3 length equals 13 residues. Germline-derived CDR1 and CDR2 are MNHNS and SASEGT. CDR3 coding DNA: TGTGCCAGCAGATGGCCCGCTCGCGATACGCAGTATTTT. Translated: CASRWPARDTQYF.

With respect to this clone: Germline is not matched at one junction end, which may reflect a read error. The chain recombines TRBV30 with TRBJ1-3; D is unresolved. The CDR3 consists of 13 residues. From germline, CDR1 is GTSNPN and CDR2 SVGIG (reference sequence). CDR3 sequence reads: CAWSVALVAVLDF. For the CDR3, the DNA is TGTGCCTGGAGTGTAGCCTTGGTAGCGGTTCTGGATTTT.

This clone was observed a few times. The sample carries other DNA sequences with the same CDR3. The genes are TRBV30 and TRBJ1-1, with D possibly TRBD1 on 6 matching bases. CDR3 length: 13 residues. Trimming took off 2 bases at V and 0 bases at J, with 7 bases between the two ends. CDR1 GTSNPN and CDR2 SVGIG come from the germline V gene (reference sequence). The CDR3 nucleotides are TGTGCCTGGAGTAGGGGGTTGAACACTGAAGCTTTCTTT. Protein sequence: CAWSRGLNTEAFF. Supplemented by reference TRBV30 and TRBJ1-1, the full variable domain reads SQTIHQWPATLVQPVGSPLSLECTVEGTSNPNLYWYRQAAGRGLQLLFYSVGIGQISSEVPQNLSASRPQDRQFILSSKKLLLSDSGFYLCAWSRGLNTEAFFGQGTRLTVV.

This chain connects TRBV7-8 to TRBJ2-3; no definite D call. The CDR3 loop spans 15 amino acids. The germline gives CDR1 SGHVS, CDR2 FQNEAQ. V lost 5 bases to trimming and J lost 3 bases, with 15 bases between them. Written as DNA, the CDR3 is TGTGCCAGCAGCATCTCGCTGCAGCTGACAGATACGCAGTATTTT. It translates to CASSISLQLTDTQYF.

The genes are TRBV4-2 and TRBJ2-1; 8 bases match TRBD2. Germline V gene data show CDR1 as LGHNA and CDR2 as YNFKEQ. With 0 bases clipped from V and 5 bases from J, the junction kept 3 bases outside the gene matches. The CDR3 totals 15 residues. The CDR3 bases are TGTGCCAGCAGCCAAGAGGAGCGGGGGAACAATGAGCAGTTCTTC. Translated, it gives CASSQEERGNNEQFF.

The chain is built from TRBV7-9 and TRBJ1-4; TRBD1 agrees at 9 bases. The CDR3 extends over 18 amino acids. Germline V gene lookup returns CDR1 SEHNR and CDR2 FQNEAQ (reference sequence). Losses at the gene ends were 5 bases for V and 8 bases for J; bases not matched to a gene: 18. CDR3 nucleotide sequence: TGTGCCAGCAGCCGAGGGTGGACAGGGGATTCCTTGGGCGAAAAACTGTTTTTT. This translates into CASSRGWTGDSLGEKLFF.

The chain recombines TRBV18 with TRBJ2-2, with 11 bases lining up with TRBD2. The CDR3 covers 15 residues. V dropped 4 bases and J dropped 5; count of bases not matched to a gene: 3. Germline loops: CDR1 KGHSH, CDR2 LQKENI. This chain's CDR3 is CASSLTSGGTGELFF. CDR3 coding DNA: TGTGCCAGCTCACTCACTAGCGGGGGAACCGGGGAGCTGTTTTTT.

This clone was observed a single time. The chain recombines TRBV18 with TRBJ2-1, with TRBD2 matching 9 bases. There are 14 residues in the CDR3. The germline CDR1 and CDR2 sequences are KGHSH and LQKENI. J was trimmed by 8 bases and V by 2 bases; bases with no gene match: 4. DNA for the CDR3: TGTGCCAGCTCACCAGAGGGACTAGCCTATGAGCAGTTCTTC. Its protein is CASSPEGLAYEQFF.

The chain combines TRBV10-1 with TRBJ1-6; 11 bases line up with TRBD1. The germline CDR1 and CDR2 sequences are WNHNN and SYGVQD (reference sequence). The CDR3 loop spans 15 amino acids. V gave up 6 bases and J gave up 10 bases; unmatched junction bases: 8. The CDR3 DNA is TGCGCCAGCAGCGCCGGGACAGGGGGAAGATCACCCCTCCACTTT. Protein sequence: CASSAGTGGRSPLHF.

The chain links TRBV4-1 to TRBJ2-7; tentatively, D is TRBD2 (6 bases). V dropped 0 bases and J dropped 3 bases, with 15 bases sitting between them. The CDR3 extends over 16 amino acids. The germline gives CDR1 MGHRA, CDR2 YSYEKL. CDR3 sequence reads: CASSQDLASAIYEQYF. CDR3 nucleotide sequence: TGCGCCAGCAGCCAAGATCTCGCTAGCGCCATCTACGAGCAGTACTTC.

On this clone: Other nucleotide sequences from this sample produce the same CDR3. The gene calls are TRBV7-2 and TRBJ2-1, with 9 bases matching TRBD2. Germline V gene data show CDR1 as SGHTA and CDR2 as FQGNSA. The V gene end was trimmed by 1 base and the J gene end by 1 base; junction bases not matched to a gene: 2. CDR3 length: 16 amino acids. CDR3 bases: TGTGCCAGCAGCTTAGGAGCGGGAGGTTCCTACAATGAGCAGTTCTTC. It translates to CASSLGAGGSYNEQFF.

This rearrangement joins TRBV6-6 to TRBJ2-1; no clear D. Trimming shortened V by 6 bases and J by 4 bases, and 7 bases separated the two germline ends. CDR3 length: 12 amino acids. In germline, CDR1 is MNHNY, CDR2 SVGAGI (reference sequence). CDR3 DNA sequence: TGTGCCAGCAGCGGGCCTTACAATGAGCAGTTCTTC. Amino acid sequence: CASSGPYNEQFF.